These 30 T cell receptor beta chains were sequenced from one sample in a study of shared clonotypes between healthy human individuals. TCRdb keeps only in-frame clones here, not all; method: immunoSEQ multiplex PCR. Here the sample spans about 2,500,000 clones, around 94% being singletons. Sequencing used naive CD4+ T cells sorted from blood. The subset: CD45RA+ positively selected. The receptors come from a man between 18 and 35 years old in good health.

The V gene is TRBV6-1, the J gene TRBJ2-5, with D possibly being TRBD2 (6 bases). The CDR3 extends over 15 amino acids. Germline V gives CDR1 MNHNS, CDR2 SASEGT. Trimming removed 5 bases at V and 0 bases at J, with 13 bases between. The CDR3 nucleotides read TGTGCCAGCAGTAAGCGCGGGGCACACCAAGAGACCCAGTACTTC. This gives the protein CASSKRGAHQETQYF.

This chain's CDR3 is CASGARGEKLFF. The CDR3 DNA is TGTGCCAGTGGGGCTAGAGGGGAAAAACTGTTTTTT. This chain joins TRBV19 and TRBJ1-4, with D possibly matching TRBD1 (5 bases). CDR1 and CDR2 from the germline V gene are LNHDA and SQIVND (reference sequence). The CDR3 totals 12 residues. With 8 bases removed from V and 8 bases from J, the gap between germline ends came to 12 bases.

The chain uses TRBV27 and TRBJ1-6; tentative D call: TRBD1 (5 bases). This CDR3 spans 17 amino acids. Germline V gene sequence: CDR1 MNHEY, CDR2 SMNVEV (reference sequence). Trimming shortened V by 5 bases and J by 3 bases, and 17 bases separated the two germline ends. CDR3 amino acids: CASSGGGILGYNSPLHF. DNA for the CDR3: TGTGCCAGCAGTGGGGGGGGGATCTTGGGCTATAATTCACCCCTCCACTTT.

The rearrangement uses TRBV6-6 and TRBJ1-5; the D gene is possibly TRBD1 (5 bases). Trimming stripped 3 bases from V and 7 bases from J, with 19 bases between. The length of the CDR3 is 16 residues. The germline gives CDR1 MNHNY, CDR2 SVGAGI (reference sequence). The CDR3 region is CASSYYPGRTLQPQHF. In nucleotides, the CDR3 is TGTGCCAGCAGTTATTACCCAGGGAGGACGTTGCAGCCCCAGCATTTT.

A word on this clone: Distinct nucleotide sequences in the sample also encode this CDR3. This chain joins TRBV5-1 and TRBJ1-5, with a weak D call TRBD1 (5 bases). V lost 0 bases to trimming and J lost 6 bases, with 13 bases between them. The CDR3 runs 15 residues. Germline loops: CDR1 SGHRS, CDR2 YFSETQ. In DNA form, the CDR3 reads TGCGCCAGCAGCTTGGAGGGCCAGGGTGGTCAGCCCCAGCATTTT. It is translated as CASSLEGQGGQPQHF.

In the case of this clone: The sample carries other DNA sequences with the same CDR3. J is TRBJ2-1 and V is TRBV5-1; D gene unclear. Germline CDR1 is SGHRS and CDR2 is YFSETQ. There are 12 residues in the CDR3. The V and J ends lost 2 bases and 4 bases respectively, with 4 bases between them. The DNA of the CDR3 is TGCGCCAGCAGCTTACAGTACAATGAGCAGTTCTTC. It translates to CASSLQYNEQFF.

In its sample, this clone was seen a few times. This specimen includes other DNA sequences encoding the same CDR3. CDR3 DNA sequence: TGTGCCATCAGTGAGAGGGGGGACCAGCCCCAGCATTTT. It codes for CAISERGDQPQHF. The V and J genes are TRBV10-3 and TRBJ1-5; possibly TRBD1 for D (6 bases). V dropped 2 bases and J dropped 7 bases, with 9 bases sitting between them. From germline, CDR1 is ENHRY and CDR2 SYGVKD. The CDR3 consists of 13 residues.

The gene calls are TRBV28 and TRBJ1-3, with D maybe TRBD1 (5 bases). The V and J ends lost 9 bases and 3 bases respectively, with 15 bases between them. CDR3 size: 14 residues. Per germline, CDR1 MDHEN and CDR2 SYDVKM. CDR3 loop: CASNGGLGGNTIYF. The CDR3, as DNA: TGTGCCAGTAATGGGGGATTGGGTGGAAACACCATATATTTT.

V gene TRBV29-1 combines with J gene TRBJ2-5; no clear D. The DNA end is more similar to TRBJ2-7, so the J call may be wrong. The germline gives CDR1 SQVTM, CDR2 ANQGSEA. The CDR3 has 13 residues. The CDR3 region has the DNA TGCAGCGTCAGAAAGGACGGGCCCTACGAGCAGTACTTC. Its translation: CSVRKDGPYEQYF.

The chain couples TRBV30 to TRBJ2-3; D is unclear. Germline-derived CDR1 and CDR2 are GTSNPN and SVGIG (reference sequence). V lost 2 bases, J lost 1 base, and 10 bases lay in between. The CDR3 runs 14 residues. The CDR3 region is CAWSISGGTDTQYF. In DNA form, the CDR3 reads TGTGCCTGGAGTATATCTGGAGGCACAGATACGCAGTATTTT.

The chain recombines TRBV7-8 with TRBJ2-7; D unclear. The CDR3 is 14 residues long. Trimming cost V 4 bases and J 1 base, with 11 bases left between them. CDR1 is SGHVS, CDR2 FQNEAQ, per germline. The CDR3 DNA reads TGTGCCAGCAGCTCAACAGCCCTGTCCTACGAGCAGTACTTC. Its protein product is CASSSTALSYEQYF.

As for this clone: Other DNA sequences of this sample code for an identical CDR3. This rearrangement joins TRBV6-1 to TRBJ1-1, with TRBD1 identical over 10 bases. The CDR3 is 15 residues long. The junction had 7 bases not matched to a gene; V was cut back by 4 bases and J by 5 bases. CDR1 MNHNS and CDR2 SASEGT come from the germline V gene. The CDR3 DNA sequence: TGTGCCAGCAGTGTCGCCGGGACAGGGGTGACTGAAGCTTTCTTT. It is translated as CASSVAGTGVTEAFF.

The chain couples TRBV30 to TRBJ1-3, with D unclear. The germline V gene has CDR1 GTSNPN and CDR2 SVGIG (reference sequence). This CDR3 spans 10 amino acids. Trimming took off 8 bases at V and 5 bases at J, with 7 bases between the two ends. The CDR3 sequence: CAVGRNTIYF. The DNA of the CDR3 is TGTGCCGTGGGTAGAAACACCATATATTTT.

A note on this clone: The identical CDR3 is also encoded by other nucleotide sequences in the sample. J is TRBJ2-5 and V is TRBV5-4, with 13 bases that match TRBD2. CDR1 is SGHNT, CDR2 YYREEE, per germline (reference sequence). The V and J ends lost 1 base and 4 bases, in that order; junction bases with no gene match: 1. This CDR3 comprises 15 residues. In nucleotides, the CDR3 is TGTGCCAGCAGCTTGAGACTAGCGGGAGGAGAGACCCAGTACTTC. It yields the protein CASSLRLAGGETQYF.

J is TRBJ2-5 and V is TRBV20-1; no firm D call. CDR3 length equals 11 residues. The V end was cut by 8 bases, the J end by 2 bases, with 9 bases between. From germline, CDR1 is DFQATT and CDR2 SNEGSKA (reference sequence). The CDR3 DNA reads TGCAGTAGCCCCGGACAAGAGACCCAGTACTTC. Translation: CSSPGQETQYF.

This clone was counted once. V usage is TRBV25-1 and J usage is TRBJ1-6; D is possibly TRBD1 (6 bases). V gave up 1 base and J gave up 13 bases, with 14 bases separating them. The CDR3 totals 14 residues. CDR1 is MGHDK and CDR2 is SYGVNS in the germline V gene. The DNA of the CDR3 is TGTGCCAGCAGTGAATTCGACGGGGGCGCGCCCCTCCACTTT. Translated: CASSEFDGGAPLHF.

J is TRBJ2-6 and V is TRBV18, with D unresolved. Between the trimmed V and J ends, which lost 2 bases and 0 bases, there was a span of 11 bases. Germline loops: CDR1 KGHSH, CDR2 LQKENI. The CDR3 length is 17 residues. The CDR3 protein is CASSPGQENSGANVLTF. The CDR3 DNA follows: TGTGCCAGCTCACCAGGTCAGGAGAACTCTGGGGCCAACGTCCTGACTTTC.

The CDR3 is CASSEYKGRDQETQYF. CDR3 in DNA: TGTGCCAGCAGTGAATATAAAGGCAGGGACCAAGAGACCCAGTACTTC. V usage is TRBV25-1 and J usage is TRBJ2-5, with D possibly matching TRBD1 (5 bases). Germline CDR1 MGHDK, CDR2 SYGVNS. Deletions cut 0 bases from V and 0 bases from J, with 11 bases between. The CDR3 length is 16 residues.

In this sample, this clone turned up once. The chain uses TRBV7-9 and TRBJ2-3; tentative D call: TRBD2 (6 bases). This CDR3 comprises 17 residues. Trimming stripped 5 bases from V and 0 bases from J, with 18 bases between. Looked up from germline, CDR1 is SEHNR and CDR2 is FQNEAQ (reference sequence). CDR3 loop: CASSPRDWGISTDTQYF. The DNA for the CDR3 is TGTGCCAGCAGCCCCCGGGACTGGGGAATTAGCACAGATACGCAGTATTTT.

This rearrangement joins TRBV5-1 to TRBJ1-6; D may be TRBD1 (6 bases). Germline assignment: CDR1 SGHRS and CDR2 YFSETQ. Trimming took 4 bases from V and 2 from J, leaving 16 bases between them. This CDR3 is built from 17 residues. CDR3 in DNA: TGCGCCAGCAGCCCTTCAGGGGTTTCAACCTATAATTCACCCCTCCACTTT. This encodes CASSPSGVSTYNSPLHF.

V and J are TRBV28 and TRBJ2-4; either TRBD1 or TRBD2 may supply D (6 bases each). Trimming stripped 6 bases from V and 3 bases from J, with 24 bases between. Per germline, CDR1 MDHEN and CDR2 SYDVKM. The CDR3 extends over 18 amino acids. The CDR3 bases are TGTGCCAGCAGCCGTCCCTCGGGAGAGGACAGTATCAAAAACATTCAGTACTTC. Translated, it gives CASSRPSGEDSIKNIQYF.

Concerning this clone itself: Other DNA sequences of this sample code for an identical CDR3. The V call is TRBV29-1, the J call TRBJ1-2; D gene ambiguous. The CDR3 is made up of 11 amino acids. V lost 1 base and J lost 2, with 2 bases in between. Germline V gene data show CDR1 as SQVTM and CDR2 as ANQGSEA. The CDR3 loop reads CSVEVNYGYTF. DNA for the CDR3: TGCAGCGTTGAAGTAAACTATGGCTACACCTTC.

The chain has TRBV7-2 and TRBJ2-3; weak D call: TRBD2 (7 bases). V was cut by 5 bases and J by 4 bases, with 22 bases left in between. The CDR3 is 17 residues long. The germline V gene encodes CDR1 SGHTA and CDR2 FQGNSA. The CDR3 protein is CASSTAAGGGGADTQYF. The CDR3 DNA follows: TGTGCCAGCAGCACGGCGGCCGGAGGGGGGGGCGCAGATACGCAGTATTTT.

CDR3: CASSPGGETQYF. The CDR3 DNA is TGTGCCAGCAGCCCAGGGGGTGAGACCCAGTACTTC. The rearrangement uses TRBV6-1 and TRBJ2-5, with 7 bases identical to TRBD1. The CDR3 covers 12 residues. The junction had 3 bases not matched to a gene; V was cut back by 6 bases and J by 5 bases. Germline V gives CDR1 MNHNS, CDR2 SASEGT.

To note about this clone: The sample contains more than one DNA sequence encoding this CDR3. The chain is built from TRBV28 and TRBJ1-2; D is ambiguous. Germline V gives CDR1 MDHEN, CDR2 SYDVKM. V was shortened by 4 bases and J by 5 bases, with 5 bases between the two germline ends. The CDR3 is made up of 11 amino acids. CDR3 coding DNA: TGTGCCAGCAGTTCTGTTTATGGCTACACCTTC. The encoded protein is CASSSVYGYTF.

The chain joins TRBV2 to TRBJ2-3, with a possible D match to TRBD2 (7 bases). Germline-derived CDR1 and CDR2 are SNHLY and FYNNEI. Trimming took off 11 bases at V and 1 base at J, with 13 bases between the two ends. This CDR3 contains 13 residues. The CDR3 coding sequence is TGTGCCCGCTCCGGGGGGCGCACAGATACGCAGTATTTT. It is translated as CARSGGRTDTQYF.

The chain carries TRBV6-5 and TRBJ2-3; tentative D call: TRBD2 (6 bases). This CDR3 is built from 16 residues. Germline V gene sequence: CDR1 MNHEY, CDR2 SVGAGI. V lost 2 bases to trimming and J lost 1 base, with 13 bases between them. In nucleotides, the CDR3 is TGTGCCAGCAGTTACGGAGGGCAGTACCGCACAGATACGCAGTATTTT. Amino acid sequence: CASSYGGQYRTDTQYF.

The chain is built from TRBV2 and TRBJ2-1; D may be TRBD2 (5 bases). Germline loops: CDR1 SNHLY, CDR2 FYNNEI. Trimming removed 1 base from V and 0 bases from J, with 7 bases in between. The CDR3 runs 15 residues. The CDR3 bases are TGTGCCAGCAGTGAAGGGGGAGTCTCCTACAATGAGCAGTTCTTC. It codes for CASSEGGVSYNEQFF.

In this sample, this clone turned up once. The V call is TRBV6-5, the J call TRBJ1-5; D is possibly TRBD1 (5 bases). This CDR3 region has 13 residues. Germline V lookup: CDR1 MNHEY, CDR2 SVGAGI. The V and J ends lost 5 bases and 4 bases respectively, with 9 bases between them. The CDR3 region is CASSRTKNQPQHF. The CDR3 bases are TGTGCCAGCAGTCGGACAAAGAATCAGCCCCAGCATTTT.

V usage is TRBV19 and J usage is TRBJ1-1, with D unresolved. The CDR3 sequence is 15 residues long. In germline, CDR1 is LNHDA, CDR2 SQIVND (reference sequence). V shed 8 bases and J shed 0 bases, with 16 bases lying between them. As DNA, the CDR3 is TGTGCCAGTGAAAACTACGGCTTCCTGAACACTGAAGCTTTCTTT. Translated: CASENYGFLNTEAFF. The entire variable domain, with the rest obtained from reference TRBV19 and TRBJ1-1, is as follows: DGGITQSPKYLFRKEGQNVTLSCEQNLNHDAMYWYRQDPGQGLRLIYYSQIVNDFQKGDIAEGYSVSREKKESFPLTVTSAQKNPTAFYLCASENYGFLNTEAFFGQGTRLTVV.